This is a list of T cell receptor beta chains from one sample in a study of blood T cell repertoires in COVID-19. The method was immunoSEQ multiplex PCR; TCRdb's version includes in-frame clones alone and lacks a portion of them. The table records some 25,000 clones, roughly 94% of them present only once. Sequences were obtained from peripheral blood. The receptors come from a woman between 50 and 59 years old with active COVID-19. Each CDR3 is given without its conserved first and last residue. The order of the fields is clone size, J gene, V gene, CDR3 protein. A clone size is listed for some rows: how often the clone was seen (once, few, many), or a class if it is expanded.

abundance: -; j_gene: TRBJ2-5; v_gene: TRBV5-4; CDR3aa: ASSELAGGGETQY
abundance: -; j_gene: TRBJ2-1; v_gene: TRBV9; CDR3aa: ASSVKSSPIDRLVNEQF
abundance: -; j_gene: TRBJ1-1; v_gene: TRBV13; CDR3aa: ASSTSRGGTEAF
abundance: -; j_gene: TRBJ2-2; v_gene: TRBV5-5; CDR3aa: ASSLAGITGELF
abundance: -; j_gene: TRBJ1-1; v_gene: TRBV18; CDR3aa: ASSPPPAWGHEAF
abundance: -; j_gene: TRBJ2-7; v_gene: TRBV2; CDR3aa: ASRKSGTTYEQY
abundance: -; j_gene: TRBJ2-2; v_gene: TRBV5-1; CDR3aa: ASSLAEVLGVTGELF
abundance: -; j_gene: TRBJ2-5; v_gene: TRBV5-6; CDR3aa: ASSLKSAGRQETQY
abundance: -; j_gene: TRBJ1-3; v_gene: TRBV2; CDR3aa: ASSDVSGNTIY
abundance: -; j_gene: TRBJ1-1; v_gene: TRBV7-2; CDR3aa: ASRYYRDTEAF
abundance: -; j_gene: TRBJ1-5; v_gene: TRBV4-2; CDR3aa: ASSQDSTRPQH
abundance: -; j_gene: TRBJ2-1; v_gene: TRBV10-3; CDR3aa: AISAPDRSSYNEQF
abundance: -; j_gene: TRBJ2-7; v_gene: TRBV27; CDR3aa: ASRLTAAGVYEQY
abundance: -; j_gene: TRBJ1-3; v_gene: TRBV9; CDR3aa: ASSVGQASGNTIY
abundance: -; j_gene: TRBJ2-1; v_gene: TRBV6-2/TRBV6-3; CDR3aa: ASSYSIRDRHNSYNEQF
abundance: -; j_gene: TRBJ2-2; v_gene: TRBV24-1; CDR3aa: ATSDLSRGTGELF
abundance: few; j_gene: TRBJ2-2; v_gene: TRBV2; CDR3aa: AYSGREELF
abundance: -; j_gene: TRBJ1-2; v_gene: TRBV7-2; CDR3aa: ASSPDSNYGYT
abundance: -; j_gene: TRBJ2-2; v_gene: TRBV5-1; CDR3aa: ASIAPNGGELF
abundance: -; j_gene: TRBJ1-2; v_gene: TRBV18; CDR3aa: ASSPETGGGDYGYT